This TCR beta chain was documented in a study of OX40 agonist ivuxolimab in advanced cancers. Study details: Patient treatment consisted of intravenous ivuxolimab administration every 2 weeks at 0.01 to 10 mg/kg. Males comprised 70% to 90% of the group, whose mean age was approximately 60 years (range 23 to 79). General observations from the study: Expanded clones were, on average, more numerous among CD8+ T cells than CD4+.

Germline assignment: CDR1 ENHRY and CDR2 SYGVKD. The CDR3 sequence is 14 residues long. V was trimmed by 0 bases and J by 5 bases, leaving 11 bases between them. Produced via immunoSEQ multiplex PCR; TCRdb's table is partial and in-frame only. The table includes roughly 48,000 clones, about 85% detected once. Systemic immunosuppression or a history of autoimmune disease excluded patients. In the case of this clone: Its antigen is unidentified.

The chain couples TRBV10-3 to TRBJ2-7; no definite D call. Source: CD4+ or CD8+ T cells sorted from blood, taken in a trial of the OX40 agonist ivuxolimab. The sequence was collected from an adult with an advanced solid tumor such as melanoma, head and neck, liver or kidney cancer. The CDR3 sequence: CAISESGVNNEQYF. The CDR3 region has the DNA TGTGCCATCAGTGAGTCGGGCGTGAACAACGAGCAGTACTTC.